Here is one T cell receptor beta chain with its context. With 4 bases removed from V and 0 bases from J, the gap between germline ends came to 10 bases. Germline CDR1 and CDR2: MNHEY and SVGAGI. CDR3 length: 16 amino acids. This sample was included in a study of blood T cell repertoires in COVID-19. The authors' processing: How many nucleated cells were present was estimated from reference gene primer amplification. Libraries were prepared by immunoSEQ multiplex PCR; TCRdb keeps only in-frame clonotypes and omits some of them. The D gene and trimming were derived from the DNA, and the V and J assignments and clone size from that table. Among 80,000 or so clones listed, around three quarters were seen once.

Specimen: peripheral blood. The chain carries TRBV6-5 and TRBJ1-6; D unclear. This receptor was obtained from a woman in her seventies with acute or convalescent COVID-19. CDR3: CASSFEDPSYNSPLHF. Written as DNA, the CDR3 is TGTGCCAGCAGTTTCGAGGATCCCTCCTATAATTCACCCCTCCACTTT.